The next 21 T cell receptor beta chains were all read from a single sample in a study of shared clonotypes between healthy human individuals. TCRdb keeps only in-frame clones here, not all; method: immunoSEQ multiplex PCR. The sample holds around 1.4 million clones; 98% are singletons and the top ten take 0.36%. The sequencing input was naive CD4+ T cells sorted from blood. Specified subset: CD45RA+ positively selected. These receptors were taken from a man younger than 45 in good health.

The rearrangement uses TRBV7-2 and TRBJ2-5, with TRBD2 as a possible D gene (5 bases). V was pared by 4 bases and J by 5 bases, with 5 bases between. CDR1 and CDR2 (germline): SGHTA, FQGNSA. The CDR3 is made up of 11 amino acids. The CDR3 sequence: CASSWEETQYF. The CDR3 nucleotides read TGTGCCAGCAGCTGGGAGGAGACCCAGTACTTC.

V is TRBV19 and J is TRBJ1-3; D gene uncertain. In germline, CDR1 is LNHDA, CDR2 SQIVND (reference sequence). The ends were cut back, 4 bases at V and 0 bases at J, with 13 bases in the middle. CDR3 length: 16 amino acids. Here the CDR3 DNA reads TGTGCCAGTAGTACCACCGGACCGAGCTCTGGAAACACCATATATTTT. It is translated as CASSTTGPSSGNTIYF.

This clone was observed once. The chain recombines TRBV29-1 with TRBJ1-5; TRBD1 might be the D (5 bases). CDR3 length: 14 residues. The V end was cut by 4 bases, the J end by 2 bases, with 12 bases between. CDR1 is SQVTM and CDR2 is ANQGSEA in the germline V gene. CDR3 nucleotides: TGCAGCGTTGCCGAGTGGGGACGCAATCAGCCCCAGCATTTT. It is translated as CSVAEWGRNQPQHF.

The V gene is TRBV7-9, the J gene TRBJ1-5; D may be TRBD1 (5 bases). Trimming took off 3 bases at V and 2 bases at J, with 11 bases between the two ends. Germline V gene data show CDR1 as SEHNR and CDR2 as FQNEAQ (reference sequence). This CDR3 is built from 15 residues. The CDR3 protein is CASSFAGAGNQPQHF. The CDR3 bases are TGTGCCAGCAGCTTCGCCGGGGCCGGCAATCAGCCCCAGCATTTT.

The V gene is TRBV18, the J gene TRBJ2-3, with D uncertain. Looked up from germline, CDR1 is KGHSH and CDR2 is LQKENI. The V gene lost 3 bases and the J gene lost 6 bases, with 13 bases spanning the gap. The CDR3 sequence is 14 residues long. CDR3 amino acids: CASSPDFLEDTQYF. CDR3 sequence (DNA): TGTGCCAGCTCACCCGACTTCCTCGAGGATACGCAGTATTTT.

DNA for the CDR3: TGCGCCAGCAGCTTATCCAAGGGACCCGGGGGCGAGCAGTACTTC. Its protein product is CASSLSKGPGGEQYF. J is TRBJ2-7 and V is TRBV5-1; a weak D match, TRBD2 (6 bases). CDR1 and CDR2 from the germline V gene are SGHRS and YFSETQ. V was pared by 2 bases and J by 6 bases, with 18 bases between. CDR3 length: 15 amino acids.

CDR3 protein: CASSPTGLGPESKSYGYTF. The CDR3 DNA is TGTGCCAGCAGCCCCACAGGGTTAGGACCCGAATCCAAGTCCTATGGCTACACCTTC. The J gene is TRBJ1-2, the V gene TRBV4-2; D is possibly TRBD1 (6 bases). This CDR3 spans 19 amino acids. Germline-derived CDR1 and CDR2 are LGHNA and YNFKEQ. V was shortened by 4 bases and J by 4 bases, with 28 bases between the two germline ends.

V and J are TRBV5-1 and TRBJ2-7; D remains ambiguous. V was cut by 0 bases and J by 3 bases, with 10 bases left in between. The CDR3 extends over 14 amino acids. Germline V gives CDR1 SGHRS, CDR2 YFSETQ. CDR3 in DNA: TGCGCCAGCAGCTTGGTAGACCCCCGCTACGAGCAGTACTTC. This translates into CASSLVDPRYEQYF.

V usage is TRBV19 and J usage is TRBJ1-1, with unresolved D. Looked up from germline, CDR1 is LNHDA and CDR2 is SQIVND (reference sequence). The V and J ends lost 2 bases and 0 bases respectively, with 4 bases between them. The CDR3 is 13 residues long. The CDR3 nucleotides are TGTGCCAGTAGTATATACGTGAACACTGAAGCTTTCTTT. As protein: CASSIYVNTEAFF.

This clone was detected once. V and J are TRBV9 and TRBJ1-1, with D perhaps TRBD1 (6 bases). There are 13 residues in the CDR3. Germline CDR1 is SGDLS and CDR2 is YYNGEE. The V gene lost 4 bases and the J gene lost 4 bases, with 11 bases spanning the gap. As DNA, the CDR3 is TGTGCCAGCAGCTTAGCGACAGGCACTGAAGCTTTCTTT. Protein product: CASSLATGTEAFF.

The table lists this clone with a count of one. V and J are TRBV7-9 and TRBJ2-7; D not resolved. The germline CDR1 and CDR2 sequences are SEHNR and FQNEAQ (reference sequence). The germline V and J ends were trimmed by 5 bases and 0 bases, with 14 bases remaining between them. The CDR3 sequence is 15 residues long. CDR3 sequence (DNA): TGTGCCAGCAGCCCCGTTCCCTCGAGCTCCTACGAGCAGTACTTC. It yields the protein CASSPVPSSSYEQYF.

This chain joins TRBV29-1 and TRBJ2-3; 9 bases align to TRBD1. Germline V CDR1 and CDR2: SQVTM, ANQGSEA. With V trimmed by 5 bases and J by 4 bases, 4 bases remained unmatched. This CDR3 is built from 13 residues. DNA for the CDR3: TGCAGCGTTTCTACAGGGGGCTCAGATACGCAGTATTTT. Amino acid sequence: CSVSTGGSDTQYF.

CDR3 region: CASSAQLEPGFF. The CDR3 coding sequence is TGTGCCAGCAGCGCTCAACTTGAGCCTGGGTTCTTC. J is TRBJ2-1 and V is TRBV7-8; D remains ambiguous. Trimming shortened V by 5 bases and J by 15 bases, and 17 bases separated the two germline ends. This CDR3 comprises 12 residues. From germline, CDR1 is SGHVS and CDR2 FQNEAQ.

The chain employs TRBV28 and TRBJ1-5, with D uncertain. The CDR3 sequence is 12 residues long. The V gene lost 2 bases and the J gene lost 4 bases, with 3 bases spanning the gap. Germline values: CDR1 MDHEN, CDR2 SYDVKM. The CDR3 DNA reads TGTGCCAGCAGTTTAATGAATCAGCCCCAGCATTTT. Amino acid sequence: CASSLMNQPQHF.

The V gene is TRBV6-6, the J gene TRBJ1-2; D is perhaps TRBD1 (6 bases). Deletions cut 5 bases from V and 2 bases from J, with 12 bases between. The germline V gene encodes CDR1 MNHNY and CDR2 SVGAGI (reference sequence). The CDR3 is 14 amino acids. The CDR3 protein is CASSNTDRNYGYTF. CDR3 DNA sequence: TGTGCCAGCAGTAATACGGACAGAAACTATGGCTACACCTTC.

The chain uses TRBV28 and TRBJ2-7; D not resolved. There are 12 residues in the CDR3. The V and J ends lost 2 bases and 3 bases respectively, with 5 bases between them. Germline CDR1 is MDHEN and CDR2 is SYDVKM. The CDR3 is CASSLVYYEQYF. For the CDR3, the DNA is TGTGCCAGCAGTTTAGTTTACTACGAGCAGTACTTC.

This clone is a singleton in its sample. Different DNA sequences within this sample yield the same CDR3. The chain combines TRBV5-1 with TRBJ2-5, with unresolved D. The CDR3 spans 13 residues. Trimming pared 0 bases from V and 1 base from J, leaving 4 bases between. Germline assignment: CDR1 SGHRS and CDR2 YFSETQ. DNA for the CDR3: TGCGCCAGCAGCTTGGACAGCCAAGAGACCCAGTACTTC. Encoded protein: CASSLDSQETQYF. The entire variable domain, with the rest obtained from reference TRBV5-1 and TRBJ2-5, is as follows: KAGVTQTPRYLIKTRGQQVTLSCSPISGHRSVSWYQQTPGQGLQFLFEYFSETQRNKGNFPGRFSGRQFSNSRSEMNVSTLELGDSALYLCASSLDSQETQYFGPGTRLLVL.

The chain carries TRBV7-2 and TRBJ2-4; D is unclear. The CDR3 runs to 16 residues. The V gene's germline CDR1 is SGHTA and CDR2 FQGNSA. V lost 5 bases to trimming and J lost 2 bases, with 16 bases between them. The CDR3 DNA follows: TGTGCCAGCAGCCCCCACAAAACATCTTCCAAAAACATTCAGTACTTC. Translating it yields CASSPHKTSSKNIQYF.

This clone was found once. The genes are TRBV5-1 and TRBJ2-2, with D possibly TRBD1 on 6 matching bases. The germline CDR1 and CDR2 sequences are SGHRS and YFSETQ. This CDR3 contains 15 residues. V dropped 2 bases and J dropped 6 bases, with 14 bases sitting between them. As DNA, the CDR3 is TGCGCCAGCAGCTTACAAACAGGGAGCGCCGGGGAGCTGTTTTTT. The encoded protein is CASSLQTGSAGELFF.

The chain has TRBV18 and TRBJ2-7, with D maybe TRBD2 (6 bases). Germline V lookup: CDR1 KGHSH, CDR2 LQKENI. This CDR3 is 15 amino acids long. Trimming removed 2 bases at V and 1 base at J, with 12 bases between. In nucleotides, the CDR3 is TGTGCCAGCTCACCAACGGTGGGGGGATCCTACGAGCAGTACTTC. Translating it yields CASSPTVGGSYEQYF. Full variable domain (remainder filled in from reference TRBV18 and TRBJ2-7): NAGVMQNPRHLVRRRGQEARLRCSPMKGHSHVYWYRQLPEEGLKFMVYLQKENIIDESGMPKERFSAEFPKEGPSILRIQQVVRGDSAAYFCASSPTVGGSYEQYFGPGTRLTVT.

The rearrangement joins TRBV7-6 to TRBJ1-2; D gene uncertain. With 5 bases removed from V and 5 bases from J, the gap between germline ends came to 15 bases. This CDR3 has 14 residues. CDR1 SGHVS and CDR2 FNYEAQ come from the germline V gene. The CDR3 DNA is TGTGCCAGCAGCCTTGGCGCAGGCGATTATGGCTACACCTTC. This sequence encodes CASSLGAGDYGYTF.